This T cell receptor beta chain was sequenced for a study of monozygotic twins with inflammatory bowel disease. Findings and limits, study-wide: Clonotype overlap with others was lower in IBD patients than in healthy twins, a difference that was greatest with disease activity. TCRbeta inverse Simpson diversity was decreased in IBD patients versus healthy co-twins. A single strong IBD-associated signal or clonotype was not supported by the findings.

This CDR3 region has 13 residues. Germline CDR1 and CDR2: SGHRS and YFSETQ. Concerning this clonotype itself: The antigen is unknown.

Each UMI, carrying a 6-nucleotide sample barcode, came from template switching. TCRdb re-called the 5' RACE reads; one entry per CDR3 protein, DNA not given. The sample has about 450,000 distinct CDR3 sequences; the top ten hold more than 2%. The V call is TRBV5-1, the J call TRBJ1-4; no DNA is available, so the TRBD1 call from TCRdb remains unchecked. The sequence was collected from a human donor with ulcerative colitis or Crohn's disease, or a healthy co-twin of an affected twin (not recorded which). Sequenced input: blood. The CDR3 sequence is CASSLGGTEKLFF.